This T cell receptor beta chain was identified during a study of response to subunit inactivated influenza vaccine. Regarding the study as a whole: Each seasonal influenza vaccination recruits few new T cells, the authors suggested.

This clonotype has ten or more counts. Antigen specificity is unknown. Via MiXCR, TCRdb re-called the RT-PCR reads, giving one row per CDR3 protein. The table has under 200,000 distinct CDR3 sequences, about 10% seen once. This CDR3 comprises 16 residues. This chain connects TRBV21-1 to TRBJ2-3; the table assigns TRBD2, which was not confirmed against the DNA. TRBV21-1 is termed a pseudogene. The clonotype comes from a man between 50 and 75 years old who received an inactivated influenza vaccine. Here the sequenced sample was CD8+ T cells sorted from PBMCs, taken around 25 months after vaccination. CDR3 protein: CASSKLLAGDTDTQYF. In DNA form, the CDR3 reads TGTGCCAGCAGCAAATTGCTAGCGGGAGATACAGATACGCAGTATTTT.